This TCR beta chain comes out of a study of cytomegalovirus exposure and HLA in healthy donors. Looking at the study overall: Sequencing of about 179 million T cells in an earlier analysis found 100 million or so unique TCR beta sequences. Study results and limitations: In a later analysis, common viral pathogens appeared linked to several of the most significant clusters. In a later analysis, TCR beta V- and J-gene trimming was associated with a missense DCLRE1C variant.

The study ran its PCR with 60 Vbeta and 13 Jbeta primers. In the source study's methods: Later, an analysis found 75 million to 90 million unique TCR beta chains, and roughly 9.9 million of these were shared. The data were produced by immunoSEQ multiplex PCR, yet TCRdb's version contains in-frame clones alone and is incomplete. The DNA gave D and trimming, while V, J and clone size come from that table. Of approximately 190,000 clones listed, approximately 82% are singletons. The CDR3 runs to 16 residues. V gave up 5 bases and J gave up 0 bases, with 16 bases separating them. Germline values: CDR1 LNHDA, CDR2 SQIVND (reference sequence). With regard to this clone: Its target is unknown.

Sequencing was performed on PBMCs. The sequence was collected from a man aged 40-49 years in good health and CMV-seropositive. The chain couples TRBV19 to TRBJ1-1; no definite D call. The CDR3 is CASSPRHTNMNTEAFF. In DNA, the CDR3 is TGTGCCAGTAGTCCCCGACACACAAACATGAACACTGAAGCTTTCTTT. The complete variable domain, with remaining parts taken from reference TRBV19 and TRBJ1-1, reads DGGITQSPKYLFRKEGQNVTLSCEQNLNHDAMYWYRQDPGQGLRLIYYSQIVNDFQKGDIAEGYSVSREKKESFPLTVTSAQKNPTAFYLCASSPRHTNMNTEAFFGQGTRLTVV.